Shown below are 30 T cell receptor beta chains from a single sample sequenced in a study of T cells in Graves' hyperthyroidism and ophthalmopathy. Amplification yielded TCR beta CDR3 regions, with RNA transcripts as the source. The primer set for the first-round RT-PCR of the TCR CDR3 was HTBI. TCRdb used MiXCR to reprocess the multiplex PCR reads, holding one entry per CDR3 protein. The repertoire holds 400,000 to 600,000 distinct CDR3 sequences, with 15% to 20% as singletons. Sequenced material: blood. These receptors were taken from a woman younger than 45 with Graves' ophthalmopathy.

The chain uses TRBV7-9 and TRBJ1-4, with D possibly matching TRBD1 (5 bases). This CDR3 region has 18 residues. Germline V CDR1 and CDR2: SEHNR, FQNEAQ (reference sequence). V was trimmed by 4 bases and J by 7 bases, leaving 25 bases between them. The CDR3 protein is CASSSFGTGTGGGEKLFF. The CDR3, as DNA: TGTGCCAGCAGCTCATTTGGGACCGGGACTGGAGGAGGTGAAAAACTGTTTTTT.

This clonotype was detected many times. This chain joins TRBV28 and TRBJ2-5; D gene uncertain. Germline V gene lookup returns CDR1 MDHEN and CDR2 SYDVKM. The CDR3 sequence is 10 residues long. The ends were cut back, 6 bases at V and 5 bases at J, with 4 bases in the middle. CDR3 residues: CASSLETQYF. CDR3 nucleotide sequence: TGTGCCAGCAGCTTGGAGACCCAGTACTTC.

This clonotype was recorded a few times. This chain connects TRBV12-5 to TRBJ2-1, with 15 bases identical to TRBD2. The trim removed 5 bases at V and 4 bases at J, leaving 3 bases unmatched. The CDR3 spans 16 residues. From germline, CDR1 is LGHNT and CDR2 FRNRAP. The CDR3 sequence is CASGRTSGRAYNEQFF. Written as DNA, the CDR3 is TGTGCTAGTGGTCGGACTAGCGGGAGGGCGTACAATGAGCAGTTCTTC.

This clonotype was counted many times. This chain joins TRBV5-1 and TRBJ2-1; D is possibly TRBD1 (5 bases). The ends were cut back, 2 bases at V and 7 bases at J, with 16 bases in the middle. The germline CDR1 and CDR2 sequences are SGHRS and YFSETQ. The CDR3 totals 15 residues. The CDR3 region is CASSLDSPSRNEQFF. Written as DNA, the CDR3 is TGCGCCAGCAGCTTAGACAGCCCATCGAGGAATGAGCAGTTCTTC.

At least ten counts were recorded for this clonotype. The chain couples TRBV2 to TRBJ2-3; D may be TRBD1 (6 bases). There are 15 residues in the CDR3. Between the trimmed V and J ends, which lost 6 bases and 0 bases, there was a span of 13 bases. Germline loops: CDR1 SNHLY, CDR2 FYNNEI. In nucleotides, the CDR3 is TGTGCCAGCAGCCCCGGACAGTTAAGCACAGATACGCAGTATTTT. It encodes CASSPGQLSTDTQYF. The whole variable domain, remainder taken from reference TRBV2 and TRBJ2-3, is EPEVTQTPSHQVTQMGQEVILRCVPISNHLYFYWYRQILGQKVEFLVSFYNNEISEKSEIFDDQFSVERPDGSNFTLKIRSTKLEDSAMYFCASSPGQLSTDTQYFGPGTRLTVL.

The table lists this clonotype with many counts. The chain combines TRBV3-1 with TRBJ1-1; D is uncertain. Per germline, CDR1 LGHDT and CDR2 YNNKEL (reference sequence). CDR3 size: 16 residues. V was shortened by 0 bases and J by 4 bases, with 15 bases between the two germline ends. Here the CDR3 reads CASSQDIPPWGTEAFF. The CDR3 nucleotides read TGTGCCAGCAGCCAAGATATCCCCCCTTGGGGCACTGAAGCTTTCTTT.

This clonotype was counted ten times or more. The chain combines TRBV19 with TRBJ2-3, with D possibly being TRBD1 or TRBD2 (6 bases each). CDR3 length equals 16 residues. The V end was cut by 3 bases, the J end by 1 base, with 14 bases between. The germline V gene has CDR1 LNHDA and CDR2 SQIVND (reference sequence). The CDR3 region is CASSIEWGARTDTQYF. The CDR3 DNA is TGTGCCAGTAGTATCGAGTGGGGGGCGCGCACAGATACGCAGTATTTT.

About this clonotype itself: A much larger clone differs from this one at a single base, so this may be a read error. The gene calls are TRBV28 and TRBJ2-1; tentative D call: TRBD1 (6 bases). Germline lookup yields CDR1 MDHEN and CDR2 SYDVKM. The CDR3 is 13 residues long. This CDR3 reads CTSRGGLWDEQFF. CDR3 coding DNA: TGTACCAGCAGGGGCGGCCTTTGGGATGAGCAGTTCTTC.

This clonotype was picked up a small number of times. This chain connects TRBV28 to TRBJ1-4, with a tentative D call TRBD1 (6 bases). The CDR3 is 16 residues long. Germline CDR1 reads MDHEN; CDR2 reads SYDVKM. V was cut by 4 bases and J by 1 base, with 13 bases left in between. The CDR3 DNA reads TGTGCCAGCAGTTCACACAGGGAAGGAACTAATGAAAAACTGTTTTTT. Protein: CASSSHREGTNEKLFF.

This clonotype was picked up a small number of times. The CDR3, as DNA: TGTGCCAGCACCCTACTTAGCCCCGGGGAGCTGTTTTTT. It is translated as CASTLLSPGELFF. J is TRBJ2-2 and V is TRBV6-2 or TRBV6-3; D not certain. The length of the CDR3 is 13 residues. The V gene's germline CDR1 is MNHEY and CDR2 SVGEGT. Trimming cost V 7 bases and J 6 bases, with 12 bases left between them.

This clonotype was counted ten times or more. The chain has TRBV12-3 or TRBV12-4 and TRBJ2-5; maybe TRBD1 (5 bases). Trimming removed 0 bases from V and 5 bases from J, with 10 bases in between. The CDR3 contains 14 residues. The CDR3 sequence: CASSLAGEEETQYF. CDR3 in DNA: TGTGCCAGCAGTTTAGCAGGGGAAGAGGAGACCCAGTACTTC.

The chain uses TRBV10-3 and TRBJ1-2; tentative D call: TRBD1 (6 bases). CDR1 and CDR2 (germline): ENHRY, SYGVKD. The CDR3 consists of 14 residues. V shed 3 bases and J shed 4 bases, with 12 bases lying between them. CDR3 loop: CAISDDRNPYGYTF. In DNA form, the CDR3 reads TGTGCCATCAGTGATGACAGGAACCCCTATGGCTACACCTTC.

Regarding this clonotype: Since a much larger clone is just one base distant, this may be a read error. The genes are TRBV2 and TRBJ2-1, with TRBD2 matching over 11 bases. Germline-derived CDR1 and CDR2 are SNHLY and FYNNEI. This CDR3 has 14 residues. The V gene end was trimmed by 8 bases and the J gene end by 7 bases; junction bases not matched to a gene: 7. This CDR3 reads CASSPPSGRNEQFF. CDR3 nucleotides: TGTGCCAGCTCACCCCCTAGCGGGAGGAATGAGCAGTTCTTC.

Ten or more counts support this clonotype. The chain uses TRBV29-1 and TRBJ2-7, with D uncertain. The germline V gene has CDR1 SQVTM and CDR2 ANQGSEA. The CDR3 spans 12 residues. Trimming left V 3 bases short and J 3 bases short, with 9 bases between. For the CDR3, the DNA is TGCAGCGTTGAGGCTAGAGGCTACGAGCAGTACTTC. Translated, it gives CSVEARGYEQYF.

This clonotype was observed once. The genes are TRBV9 and TRBJ2-3; TRBD2 agrees at 10 bases. Germline CDR1 reads SGDLS; CDR2 reads YYNGEE. The CDR3 contains 16 residues. J gave up 2 bases and V 1 base, and 4 bases lay outside the gene matches. The CDR3 region has the DNA TGTGCCAGCAGCGTAATACTAGCGGGAAACACAGATACGCAGTATTTT. Residues: CASSVILAGNTDTQYF.

This clonotype was counted at least ten times. The rearrangement joins TRBV6-6 to TRBJ2-7; 9 positions agree with TRBD1. Per germline, CDR1 MNHNY and CDR2 SVGAGI (reference sequence). The CDR3 has 16 residues. Unmatched junction bases numbered 8, after V lost 2 bases and J lost 3 bases. CDR3 amino acids: CASSYGKTGGHYEQYF. As DNA, the CDR3 is TGTGCCAGCAGTTACGGCAAGACAGGGGGTCACTACGAGCAGTACTTC.

This clonotype was observed a handful of times. The rearrangement links TRBV28 to TRBJ2-3; D tentatively fits TRBD1 or TRBD2 (5 bases each). This CDR3 has 15 residues. From germline, CDR1 is MDHEN and CDR2 SYDVKM. V was trimmed by 6 bases and J by 6 bases, leaving 19 bases between them. The CDR3 bases are TGTGCCAGCAGGAGTTGGGGACGGCGCGTTGATACGCAGTATTTT. This encodes CASRSWGRRVDTQYF.

This clonotype was seen at least ten times. The V gene is TRBV11-3, the J gene TRBJ2-5; 9 bases map to TRBD1. V trimming: 5 bases; J trimming: 2 bases; junction bases outside the gene matches: 15. This CDR3 region has 18 residues. Germline CDR1 is SGHNT and CDR2 is YENEEA. The CDR3 protein is CASSPGQGRGGFQETQYF. The CDR3 DNA follows: TGTGCCAGCAGCCCCGGACAGGGGCGAGGGGGATTTCAAGAGACCCAGTACTTC.

The V and J genes are TRBV28 and TRBJ2-1; 8 bases align to TRBD1. The CDR3 runs 17 residues. With V trimmed by 3 bases and J by 0 bases, 7 bases remained unmatched. CDR1 and CDR2 from the germline V gene are MDHEN and SYDVKM. For the CDR3, the DNA is TGTGCCAGCAGTTTTCGGACAGGGCGAAGCTCCTACAATGAGCAGTTCTTC. It encodes CASSFRTGRSSYNEQFF.

This clonotype has a count of ten or more. The chain uses TRBV20-1 and TRBJ1-1, with a weak D call TRBD1 (5 bases). The germline V and J ends were trimmed by 3 bases and 12 bases, with 14 bases remaining between them. Germline CDR1 reads DFQATT; CDR2 reads SNEGSKA (reference sequence). CDR3 length: 11 residues. In nucleotides, the CDR3 is TGCAGTGCTAGCCGCGAGGGGTGGCCTTTCTTT. Its translation is CSASREGWPFF.

Details on this clonotype: A much larger clone is a single base away; this may be a read error. The chain recombines TRBV20-1 with TRBJ1-2; the D gene is possibly TRBD1 (5 bases). V shed 3 bases and J shed 1 base, with 15 bases lying between them. The CDR3 loop spans 15 amino acids. Per the germline V gene, CDR1 is DFQATT and CDR2 is SNEGSKA (reference sequence). The CDR3 bases are TGCAGTGCTAGGTTAGGACGGGGGGTTAACTATGGCTACACCTTC. Amino acids: CSARLGRGVNYGYTF.

About this clonotype itself: A read error may be the cause here, since a much bigger clone is one base away. For the CDR3, the DNA is TGTGCCAGCAGTCCCGCAGGGGCTGAAGCTTTCTTT. Amino acids: CASSPAGAEAFF. This sequence joins TRBV6-2 or TRBV6-3 and TRBJ1-1; D perhaps matches TRBD1 (6 bases). The CDR3 loop spans 12 amino acids. Between the trimmed V and J ends, which lost 5 bases and 6 bases, there was a span of 10 bases. Germline V gives CDR1 MNHEY, CDR2 SVGEGT.

V and J are TRBV7-3 and TRBJ2-1; weak D call: TRBD2 (6 bases). The CDR3 totals 15 residues. The germline CDR1 and CDR2 sequences are SGHTA and FQGTGA. V was clipped by 4 bases and J by 6 bases, with 16 bases between them. CDR3 loop: CASSSLAGSGNEQFF. In nucleotides, the CDR3 is TGTGCCAGCAGCTCGCTTGCCGGGAGTGGCAATGAGCAGTTCTTC.

Many counts were recorded for this clonotype. The rearrangement uses TRBV7-8 and TRBJ2-4; a weak D match, TRBD2 (7 bases). There are 16 residues in the CDR3. The germline CDR1 and CDR2 sequences are SGHVS and FQNEAQ. With 1 base removed from V and 8 bases from J, the gap between germline ends came to 18 bases. The CDR3 protein is CASSLGVTGRGDIQYF. CDR3 bases: TGTGCCAGCAGCTTAGGAGTTACAGGGAGGGGAGACATTCAGTACTTC.

This clonotype appeared a few times. The DNA for the CDR3 is TGTGCCAGTAGCTACCGGGACACCGAGCCCTACAATGAGCAGTTCTTC. This encodes CASSYRDTEPYNEQFF. The chain combines TRBV19 with TRBJ2-1; a weak D match, TRBD1 (6 bases). CDR3 length: 16 amino acids. V lost 6 bases and J 2 bases, leaving 17 bases between the germline ends. The germline CDR1 and CDR2 sequences are LNHDA and SQIVND (reference sequence). The full variable domain, with the rest looked up from reference TRBV19 and TRBJ2-1, is DGGITQSPKYLFRKEGQNVTLSCEQNLNHDAMYWYRQDPGQGLRLIYYSQIVNDFQKGDIAEGYSVSREKKESFPLTVTSAQKNPTAFYLCASSYRDTEPYNEQFFGPGTRLTVL.

This clonotype was seen only a few times. The chain joins TRBV5-1 to TRBJ2-5; 7 bases match TRBD2. With V trimmed by 1 base and J by 5 bases, 11 bases remained unmatched. CDR1 is SGHRS and CDR2 is YFSETQ in the germline V gene. The CDR3 length is 16 residues. CDR3 nucleotide sequence: TGCGCCAGCAGCTTGTTCTATGCGGGAGCACGGGAGACCCAGTACTTC. Protein sequence: CASSLFYAGARETQYF.

The chain has TRBV10-3 and TRBJ2-2; no firm D call. The V and J ends lost 5 bases and 7 bases respectively, with 8 bases between them. The CDR3 is 12 residues long. Per the germline V gene, CDR1 is ENHRY and CDR2 is SYGVKD. CDR3 nucleotide sequence: TGTGCCATCAGTAGGAATAGCGGGGAGCTGTTTTTT. This translates into CAISRNSGELFF.

This chain uses TRBV4-1 with TRBJ1-4; perhaps TRBD1 as D (6 bases). Per the germline V gene, CDR1 is MGHRA and CDR2 is YSYEKL. The V end was cut by 6 bases, the J end by 7 bases, with 18 bases between. This CDR3 spans 15 amino acids. The CDR3 bases are TGCGCCAGCAGGCTGTCGGGGGCGCCGAGTGAAAAACTGTTTTTT. Translating it yields CASRLSGAPSEKLFF.

The chain links TRBV6-6 to TRBJ1-4; 7 bases are a match to TRBD1. The V gene's germline CDR1 is MNHNY and CDR2 SVGAGI (reference sequence). V was clipped by 0 bases and J by 7 bases; unmatched bases: 8. The CDR3 sequence is 16 residues long. CDR3 residues: CASSYSLTGRGEKLFF. CDR3 in DNA: TGTGCCAGCAGTTACTCGTTGACAGGGCGGGGTGAAAAACTGTTTTTT.

This clonotype was counted a few times. The CDR3 nucleotides are TGTGCCAGCAGTAAAGGACTCGGCTACAATGAGCAGTTCTTC. Encoded protein: CASSKGLGYNEQFF. J is TRBJ2-1 and V is TRBV6-1; D perhaps matches TRBD2 (5 bases). This CDR3 contains 14 residues. The V end lost 5 bases, the J end lost 3 bases, and 11 bases lay between the germline ends. Per the germline V gene, CDR1 is MNHNS and CDR2 is SASEGT.